The clone carrying this TCR beta chain was counted many times. The antigen is not known. Unique molecular identifiers were incorporated into the prepared TCRbeta library. TCRdb itself ran the PCR reads through MiXCR, one entry per CDR3 protein. The data hold 600,000 to 800,000 distinct CDR3 sequences, with 13% observed a single time. The CDR3 is made up of 13 amino acids. V dropped 5 bases and J dropped 11 bases, with 17 bases sitting between them. Germline V lookup: CDR1 SEHNR, CDR2 FQNEAQ (reference sequence). This specimen belongs to a study of T-cell reconstitution after alpha-beta-depleted transplantation in children. Whole-study results and caveats: Several hundred expanded graft clones reportedly supplied alpha-beta T cells about two months after transplant.

Sequencing used PBMCs, obtained before TCRalphabeta/CD19-depleted stem cell transplant. This TCR was sampled from a girl aged 2 to 10 with congenital amegakaryocytic thrombocytopenia, due to receive a stem cell transplant. This chain links TRBV7-9 with TRBJ2-3, with TRBD2 as a possible D gene (5 bases). CDR3 region: CASSPGSALGQYF. The CDR3 nucleotides read TGTGCCAGCAGCCCTGGGAGCGCTTTGGGGCAGTATTTT. The variable domain in full, with the rest retrieved from reference TRBV7-9 and TRBJ2-3, is DTGVSQNPRHKITKRGQNVTFRCDPISEHNRLYWYRQTLGQGPEFLTYFQNEAQLEKSRLLSDRFSAERPKGSFSTLEIQRTEQGDSAMYLCASSPGSALGQYFGPGTRLTVL.